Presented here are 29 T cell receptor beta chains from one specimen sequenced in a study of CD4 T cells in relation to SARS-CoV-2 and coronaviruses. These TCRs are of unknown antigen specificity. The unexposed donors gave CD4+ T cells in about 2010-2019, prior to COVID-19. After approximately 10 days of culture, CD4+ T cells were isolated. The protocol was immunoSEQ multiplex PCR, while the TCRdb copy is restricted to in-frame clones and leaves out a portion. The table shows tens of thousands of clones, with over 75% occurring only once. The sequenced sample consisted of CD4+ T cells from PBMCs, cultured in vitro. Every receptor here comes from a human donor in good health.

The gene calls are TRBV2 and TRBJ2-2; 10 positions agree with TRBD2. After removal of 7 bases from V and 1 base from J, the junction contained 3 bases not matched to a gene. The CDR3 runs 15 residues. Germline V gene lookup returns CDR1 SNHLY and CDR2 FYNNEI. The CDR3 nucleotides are TGTGCCAGCAAGCAGCGGGGGGGGAACACCGGGGAGCTGTTTTTT. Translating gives CASKQRGGNTGELFF.

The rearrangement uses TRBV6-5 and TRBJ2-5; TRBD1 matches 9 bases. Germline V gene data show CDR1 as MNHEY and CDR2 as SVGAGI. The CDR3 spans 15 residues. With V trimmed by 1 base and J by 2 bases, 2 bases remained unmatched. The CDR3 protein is CASSYWDREQETQYF. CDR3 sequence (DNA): TGTGCCAGCAGTTACTGGGACAGGGAGCAAGAGACCCAGTACTTC.

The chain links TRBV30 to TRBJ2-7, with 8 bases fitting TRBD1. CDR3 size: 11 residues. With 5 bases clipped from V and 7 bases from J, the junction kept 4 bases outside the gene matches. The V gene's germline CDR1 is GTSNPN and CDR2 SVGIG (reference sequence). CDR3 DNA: TGTGCCTGGGGACAGGGCTGGGAGCAGTACTTC. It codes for CAWGQGWEQYF.

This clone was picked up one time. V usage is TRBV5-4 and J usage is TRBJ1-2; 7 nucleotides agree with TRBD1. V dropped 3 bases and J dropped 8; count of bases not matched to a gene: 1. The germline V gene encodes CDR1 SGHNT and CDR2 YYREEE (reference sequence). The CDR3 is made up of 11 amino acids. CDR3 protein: CASSYRGGYTF. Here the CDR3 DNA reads TGTGCCAGCAGCTACAGGGGAGGCTACACCTTC.

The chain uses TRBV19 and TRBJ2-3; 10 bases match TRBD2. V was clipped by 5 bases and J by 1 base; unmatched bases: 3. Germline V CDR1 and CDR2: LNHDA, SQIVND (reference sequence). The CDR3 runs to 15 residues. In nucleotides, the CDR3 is TGTGCCAGTAGTCCCGGGACTAGCGGCACAGATACGCAGTATTTT. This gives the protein CASSPGTSGTDTQYF.

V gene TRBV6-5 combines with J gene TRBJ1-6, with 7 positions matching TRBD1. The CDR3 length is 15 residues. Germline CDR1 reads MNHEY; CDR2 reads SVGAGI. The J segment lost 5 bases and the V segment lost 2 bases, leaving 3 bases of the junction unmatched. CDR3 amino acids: CASSYQGQNNSPLHF. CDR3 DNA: TGTGCCAGCAGTTACCAGGGACAGAATAATTCACCCCTCCACTTT.

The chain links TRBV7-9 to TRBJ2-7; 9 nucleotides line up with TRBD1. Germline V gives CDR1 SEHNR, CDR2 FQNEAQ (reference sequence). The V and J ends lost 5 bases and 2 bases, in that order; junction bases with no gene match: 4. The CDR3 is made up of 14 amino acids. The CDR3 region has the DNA TGTGCCAGCAGCCCTGGGACAGGGACCTACGAGCAGTACTTC. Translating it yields CASSPGTGTYEQYF.

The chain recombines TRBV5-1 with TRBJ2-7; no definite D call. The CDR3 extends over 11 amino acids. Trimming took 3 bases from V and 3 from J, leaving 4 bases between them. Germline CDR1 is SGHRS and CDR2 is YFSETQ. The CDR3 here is CASSSHYEQYF. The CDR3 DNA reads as TGCGCCAGCAGCTCTCACTACGAGCAGTACTTC.

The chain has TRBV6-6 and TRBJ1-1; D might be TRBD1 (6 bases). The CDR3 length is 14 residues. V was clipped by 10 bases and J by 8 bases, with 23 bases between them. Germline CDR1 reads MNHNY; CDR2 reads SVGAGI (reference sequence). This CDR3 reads CATLRWAGEKEAFF. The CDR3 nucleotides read TGTGCCACCCTGCGGTGGGCAGGGGAGAAGGAAGCTTTCTTT.

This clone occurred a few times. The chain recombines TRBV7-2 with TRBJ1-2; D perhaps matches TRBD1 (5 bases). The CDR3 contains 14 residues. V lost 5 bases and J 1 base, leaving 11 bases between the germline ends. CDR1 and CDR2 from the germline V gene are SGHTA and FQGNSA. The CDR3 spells CASSRVGGNYGYTF. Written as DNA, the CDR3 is TGTGCCAGCAGCAGAGTTGGGGGTAACTATGGCTACACCTTC.

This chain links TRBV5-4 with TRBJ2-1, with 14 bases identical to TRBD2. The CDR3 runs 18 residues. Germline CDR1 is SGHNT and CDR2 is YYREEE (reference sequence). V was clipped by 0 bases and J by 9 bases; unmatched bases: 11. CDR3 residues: CASSLAPLTSGRAVEQFF. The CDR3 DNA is TGTGCCAGCAGCTTGGCGCCTTTGACTAGCGGGAGGGCGGTTGAGCAGTTCTTC.

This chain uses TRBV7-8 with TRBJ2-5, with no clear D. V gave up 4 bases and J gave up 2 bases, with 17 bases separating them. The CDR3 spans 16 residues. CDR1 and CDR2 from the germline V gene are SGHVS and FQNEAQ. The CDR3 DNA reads TGTGCCAGCAGCTCCCCCAGACTCGCCGGACAAGAGACCCAGTACTTC. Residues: CASSSPRLAGQETQYF.

In DNA, the CDR3 is TGTGCCAGCAGCATTAGCGGGGCGCTAGCCAAAAACATTCAGTACTTC. Amino acids: CASSISGALAKNIQYF. This rearrangement joins TRBV3-1 (or the pseudogene TRBV3-2) to TRBJ2-4; 8 nucleotides agree with TRBD2. CDR3 length: 16 amino acids. The germline V gene encodes CDR1 LGHDT and CDR2 YNNKEL (reference sequence). V lost 5 bases to trimming and J lost 0 bases; unmatched junction nucleotides: 6.

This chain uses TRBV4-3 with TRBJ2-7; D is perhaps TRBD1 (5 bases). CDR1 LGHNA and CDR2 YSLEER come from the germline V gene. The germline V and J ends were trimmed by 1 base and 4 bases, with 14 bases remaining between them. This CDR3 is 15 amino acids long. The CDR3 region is CASSQGGRTHYEQYF. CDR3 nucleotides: TGCGCCAGCAGCCAAGGGGGAAGGACACATTACGAGCAGTACTTC.

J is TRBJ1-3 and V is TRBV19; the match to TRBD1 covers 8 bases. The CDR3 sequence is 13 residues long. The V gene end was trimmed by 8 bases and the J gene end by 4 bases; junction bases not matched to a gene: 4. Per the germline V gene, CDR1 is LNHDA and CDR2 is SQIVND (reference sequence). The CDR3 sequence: CASQGAGGNTIYF. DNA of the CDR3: TGTGCCAGTCAGGGGGCGGGAGGAAACACCATATATTTT. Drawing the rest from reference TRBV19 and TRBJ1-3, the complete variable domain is DGGITQSPKYLFRKEGQNVTLSCEQNLNHDAMYWYRQDPGQGLRLIYYSQIVNDFQKGDIAEGYSVSREKKESFPLTVTSAQKNPTAFYLCASQGAGGNTIYFGEGSWLTVV.

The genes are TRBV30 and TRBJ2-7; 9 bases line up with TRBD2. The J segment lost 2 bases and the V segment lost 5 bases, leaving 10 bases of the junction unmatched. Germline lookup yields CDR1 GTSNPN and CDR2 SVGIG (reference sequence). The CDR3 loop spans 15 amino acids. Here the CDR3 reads CAWRRGLASAYEQYF. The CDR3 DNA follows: TGTGCCTGGCGTAGAGGACTAGCGTCTGCCTACGAGCAGTACTTC.

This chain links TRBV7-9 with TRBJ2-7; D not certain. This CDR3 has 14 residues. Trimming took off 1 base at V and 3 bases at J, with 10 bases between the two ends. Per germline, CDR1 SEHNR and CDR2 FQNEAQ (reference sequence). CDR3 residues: CASSLDSTFYEQYF. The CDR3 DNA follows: TGTGCCAGCAGCTTAGACAGTACCTTCTACGAGCAGTACTTC. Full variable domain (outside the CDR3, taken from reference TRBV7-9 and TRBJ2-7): DTGVSQNPRHKITKRGQNVTFRCDPISEHNRLYWYRQTLGQGPEFLTYFQNEAQLEKSRLLSDRFSAERPKGSFSTLEIQRTEQGDSAMYLCASSLDSTFYEQYFGPGTRLTVT.

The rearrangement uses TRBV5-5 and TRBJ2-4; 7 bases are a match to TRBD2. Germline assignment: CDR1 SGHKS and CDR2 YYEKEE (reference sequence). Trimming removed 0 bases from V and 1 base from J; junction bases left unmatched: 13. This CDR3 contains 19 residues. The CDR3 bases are TGTGCCAGCAGCTTGGACGGACTAGATGGCCTAGGGGCCAAAAACATTCAGTACTTC. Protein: CASSLDGLDGLGAKNIQYF.

The DNA of the CDR3 is TGCAGCGTTGAGCCGACCGGGGCCCAGGGCACCATATATTTT. Protein sequence: CSVEPTGAQGTIYF. V gene TRBV29-1 combines with J gene TRBJ1-3; D is possibly TRBD1 (5 bases). There are 14 residues in the CDR3. Germline-derived CDR1 and CDR2 are SQVTM and ANQGSEA. V was cut by 3 bases and J by 9 bases, with 18 bases left in between.

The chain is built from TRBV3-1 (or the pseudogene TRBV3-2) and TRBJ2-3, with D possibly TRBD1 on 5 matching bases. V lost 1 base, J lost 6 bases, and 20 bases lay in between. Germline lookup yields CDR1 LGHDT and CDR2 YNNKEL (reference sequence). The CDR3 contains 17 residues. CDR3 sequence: CASSQGVEGHPGDTQYF. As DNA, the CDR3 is TGTGCCAGCAGCCAAGGCGTGGAAGGACATCCTGGCGATACGCAGTATTTT.

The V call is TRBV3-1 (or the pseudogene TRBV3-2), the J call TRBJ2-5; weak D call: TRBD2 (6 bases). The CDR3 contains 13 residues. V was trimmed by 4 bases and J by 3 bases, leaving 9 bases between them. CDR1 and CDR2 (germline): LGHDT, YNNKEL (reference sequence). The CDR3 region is CASSPRLEETQYF. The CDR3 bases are TGTGCCAGCAGCCCCCGACTAGAAGAGACCCAGTACTTC.

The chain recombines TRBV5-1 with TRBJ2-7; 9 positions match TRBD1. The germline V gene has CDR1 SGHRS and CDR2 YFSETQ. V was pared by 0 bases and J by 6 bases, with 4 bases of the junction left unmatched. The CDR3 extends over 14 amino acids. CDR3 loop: CASSLVQGAVEQYF. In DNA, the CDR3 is TGCGCCAGCAGCTTGGTACAGGGGGCAGTCGAGCAGTACTTC.

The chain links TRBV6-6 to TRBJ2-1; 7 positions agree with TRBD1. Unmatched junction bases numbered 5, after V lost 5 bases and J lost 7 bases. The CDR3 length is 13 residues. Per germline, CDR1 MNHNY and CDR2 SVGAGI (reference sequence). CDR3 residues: CASSPGQVNEQFF. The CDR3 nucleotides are TGTGCCAGCAGTCCAGGACAGGTTAATGAGCAGTTCTTC.

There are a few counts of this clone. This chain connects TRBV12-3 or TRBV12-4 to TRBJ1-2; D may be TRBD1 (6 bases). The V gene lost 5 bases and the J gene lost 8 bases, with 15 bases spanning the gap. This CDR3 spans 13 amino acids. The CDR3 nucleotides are TGTGCCAGCAGTCCCGGGAGGGGGTTCGGCTACACCTTC. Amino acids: CASSPGRGFGYTF.

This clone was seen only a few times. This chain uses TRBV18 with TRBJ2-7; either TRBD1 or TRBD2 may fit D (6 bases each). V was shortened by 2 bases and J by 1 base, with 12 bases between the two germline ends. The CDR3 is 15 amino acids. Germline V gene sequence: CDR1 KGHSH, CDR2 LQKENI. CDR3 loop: CASSPWGARSYEQYF. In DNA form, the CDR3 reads TGTGCCAGCTCACCATGGGGGGCGAGGTCCTACGAGCAGTACTTC.

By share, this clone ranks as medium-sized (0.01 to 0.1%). DNA of the CDR3: TGTGCCAGCAGCCAAGATCTGAGGGACTATGAACAGTACTTC. It codes for CASSQDLRDYEQYF. The chain has TRBV4-2 and TRBJ2-7; 7 bases match TRBD2. The CDR3 loop spans 14 amino acids. Germline loops: CDR1 LGHNA, CDR2 YNFKEQ. J was trimmed by 10 bases and V by 0 bases; bases with no gene match: 9.

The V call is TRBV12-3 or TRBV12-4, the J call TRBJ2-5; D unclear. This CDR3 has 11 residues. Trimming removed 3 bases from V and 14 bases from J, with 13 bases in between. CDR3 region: CASSFSIPLYF. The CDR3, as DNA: TGTGCCAGCAGTTTTTCGATACCTCTATACTTC.

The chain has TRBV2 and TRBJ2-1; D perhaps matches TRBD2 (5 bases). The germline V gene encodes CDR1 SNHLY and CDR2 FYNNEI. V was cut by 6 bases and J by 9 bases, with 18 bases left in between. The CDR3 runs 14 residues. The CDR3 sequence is CASSKLEGTVEQFF. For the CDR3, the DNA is TGTGCCAGCAGCAAACTAGAGGGAACCGTTGAGCAGTTCTTC. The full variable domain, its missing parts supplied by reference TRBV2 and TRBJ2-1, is EPEVTQTPSHQVTQMGQEVILRCVPISNHLYFYWYRQILGQKVEFLVSFYNNEISEKSEIFDDQFSVERPDGSNFTLKIRSTKLEDSAMYFCASSKLEGTVEQFFGPGTRLTVL.

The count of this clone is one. CDR3 region: CATRTGLGSGNEQFF. DNA of the CDR3: TGTGCCACGCGGACAGGGCTCGGGAGTGGTAATGAGCAGTTCTTC. V gene TRBV10-3 combines with J gene TRBJ2-1; 8 bases line up with TRBD1. This CDR3 is built from 15 residues. J was trimmed by 7 bases and V by 10 bases; bases with no gene match: 15. Germline lookup yields CDR1 ENHRY and CDR2 SYGVKD.